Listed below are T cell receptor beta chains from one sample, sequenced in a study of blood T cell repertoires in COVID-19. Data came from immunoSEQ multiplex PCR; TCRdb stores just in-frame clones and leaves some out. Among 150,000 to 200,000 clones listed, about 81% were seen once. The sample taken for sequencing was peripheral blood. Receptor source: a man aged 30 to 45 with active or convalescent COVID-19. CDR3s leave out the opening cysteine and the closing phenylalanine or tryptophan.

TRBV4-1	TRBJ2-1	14	ASSPTWGQFVYEQF
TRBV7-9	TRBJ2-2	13	ASSFSGTFTGELF
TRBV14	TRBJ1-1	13	ASNYGDRKYTEAF
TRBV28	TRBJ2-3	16	ATTTPLRFGGSTDTQY
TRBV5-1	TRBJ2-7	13	ASSLDEAVPYEQY
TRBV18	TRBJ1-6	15	ASSPYTGSTYNSPLH
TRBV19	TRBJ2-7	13	ASSRASGSSYEQY
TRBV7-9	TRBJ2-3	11	ASSLQSTDTQY
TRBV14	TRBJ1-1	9	ASSPGFMAF
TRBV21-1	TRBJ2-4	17	ASSNRCPEGQPAKNIQY
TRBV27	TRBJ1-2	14	ASSSPGTGGAYGYT
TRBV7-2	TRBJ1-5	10	ASSFAGQPQH
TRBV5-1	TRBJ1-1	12	ASSLPGGNTEAF
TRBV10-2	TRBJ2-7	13	ASSVGTAGNYEQY
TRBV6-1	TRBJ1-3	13	ASSERGGSGNTIY
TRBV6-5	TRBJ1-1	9	ASRTGSEAF
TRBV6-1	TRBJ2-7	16	ASSEMGRGTSGSVEQY
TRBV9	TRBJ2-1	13	ASSVAGGAGNEQF
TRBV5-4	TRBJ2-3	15	ASSAGLAGPREDTQY
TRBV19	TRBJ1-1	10	ASSQRNTEAF
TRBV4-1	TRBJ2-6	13	ASSQDPTGGNVLT
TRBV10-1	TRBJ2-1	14	ASSEAGTGNHNEQF
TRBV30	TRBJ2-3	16	AWTTGPRDRSYTDTQY
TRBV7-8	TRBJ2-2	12	ASSFTNPAGELF
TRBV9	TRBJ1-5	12	ASSGDGEAPPQH
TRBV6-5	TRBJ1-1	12	ASTRQGLSPEAF
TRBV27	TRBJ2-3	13	ASRTIRGSTDTQY
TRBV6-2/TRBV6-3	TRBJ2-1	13	ASSYRTGPYNEQF
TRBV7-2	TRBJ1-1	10	ASSRQGLEAF
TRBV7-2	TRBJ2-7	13	ASSLYAVEAYEQY
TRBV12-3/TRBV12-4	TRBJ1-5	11	ASTDRVGQPQH
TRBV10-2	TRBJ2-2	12	ASSDRTNTGELF
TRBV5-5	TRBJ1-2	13	ASSLAAPEPYGYT
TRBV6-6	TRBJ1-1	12	AIVGGDMNTEAF
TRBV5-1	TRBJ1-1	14	ASSLGFAGLNTEAF